The present T cell receptor (beta chain) was sequenced within a study of cytomegalovirus exposure and HLA in healthy donors. General study results and limits: In a later analysis, parvovirus B19, influenza, CMV and Epstein-Barr virus appeared linked to several top co-occurrence clusters. Versus the approximately 670-donor mean, an Asian-associated ancestry cluster reportedly showed fewer N-insertions in a later analysis.

Remarks on this clone: What it binds is unknown.

The PCR had 60 Vbeta and 13 Jbeta primers. Profiled with immunoSEQ multiplex PCR; TCRdb holds only in-frame clones, not every one. The data contain more than 140,000 clones, 82% of them singletons. Though nominally healthy at sampling, donors likely had unrecorded immune exposures. The sequence was obtained from a man aged 30 to 39 in good health and CMV-seropositive. Sequencing input: PBMCs.

CDR3 residues: CAIGNRGLNPSYEQYF. CDR3 sequence (DNA): TGTGCCATCGGTAACAGGGGATTGAACCCCTCCTACGAGCAGTACTTC. The chain has TRBV10-3 and TRBJ2-7; 7 positions match TRBD1. The germline V gene has CDR1 ENHRY and CDR2 SYGVKD. The J segment lost 0 bases and the V segment lost 8 bases, leaving 13 bases of the junction unmatched. The CDR3 loop spans 16 amino acids.